The sample holds one count of the clone carrying this T cell receptor beta chain. This specimen comes from a study of blood T cell repertoires in COVID-19. Germline loops: CDR1 SGHDT, CDR2 YYEEEE. The CDR3 loop spans 18 amino acids. Germline trimming cut 1 base from V and 0 bases from J; bases unmatched to any gene: 9. TCRdb's copy holds only in-frame clones and misses some; the assay was immunoSEQ multiplex PCR. There are 50,000 to 65,000 clones in the sample; around 80% occur only once, and approximately 6% lies in the top ten. This clonotype was sampled from a human donor in a cohort sampled during active COVID-19. The sample was peripheral blood. J is TRBJ1-3 and V is TRBV5-6; 8 bases line up with TRBD1. This CDR3 is CASSLRRDRLTSGNTIYF. The CDR3 nucleotides read TGTGCCAGCAGCTTGCGGAGGGACAGGTTAACCTCTGGAAACACCATATATTTT.